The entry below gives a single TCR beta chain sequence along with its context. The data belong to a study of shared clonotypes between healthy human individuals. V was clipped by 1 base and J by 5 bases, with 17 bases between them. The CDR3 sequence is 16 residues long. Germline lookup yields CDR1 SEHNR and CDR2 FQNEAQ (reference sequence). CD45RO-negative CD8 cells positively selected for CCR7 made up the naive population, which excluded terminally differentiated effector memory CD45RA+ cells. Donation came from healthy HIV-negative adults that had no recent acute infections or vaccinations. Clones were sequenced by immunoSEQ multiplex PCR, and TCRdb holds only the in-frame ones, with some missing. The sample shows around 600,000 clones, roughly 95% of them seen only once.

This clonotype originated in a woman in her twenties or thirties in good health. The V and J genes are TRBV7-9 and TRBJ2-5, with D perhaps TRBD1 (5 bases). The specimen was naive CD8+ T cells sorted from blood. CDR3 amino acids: CASSLDPLAGSETQYF. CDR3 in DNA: TGTGCCAGCAGCTTAGATCCCCTGGCAGGGTCGGAGACCCAGTACTTC.